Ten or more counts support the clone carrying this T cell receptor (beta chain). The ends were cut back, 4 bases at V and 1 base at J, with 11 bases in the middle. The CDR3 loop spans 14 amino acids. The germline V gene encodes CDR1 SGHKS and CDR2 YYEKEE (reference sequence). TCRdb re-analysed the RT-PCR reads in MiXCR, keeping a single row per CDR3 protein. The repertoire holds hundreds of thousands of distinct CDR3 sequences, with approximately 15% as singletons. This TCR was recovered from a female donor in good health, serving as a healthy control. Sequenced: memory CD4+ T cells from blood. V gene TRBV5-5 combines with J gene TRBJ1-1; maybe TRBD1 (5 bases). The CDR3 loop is CASSGTTGNTEAFF. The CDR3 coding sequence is TGTGCCAGCAGCGGAACAACAGGGAACACTGAAGCTTTCTTT.